These 29 T cell receptor beta chains originate from one sample sequenced in a study of cytomegalovirus exposure and HLA in healthy donors. The study ran its PCR with 60 Vbeta and 13 Jbeta primers. Generated by immunoSEQ multiplex PCR, the TCRdb table keeps only in-frame clones and is missing some. The data contain around 150,000 clones, roughly 80% of them singletons. Sequencing was carried out using PBMCs. Source of these receptors: a man aged 40-50 years in good health and CMV-seropositive.

This rearrangement joins TRBV5-5 to TRBJ2-7; TRBD1 agrees at 10 bases. Germline CDR1 SGHKS, CDR2 YYEKEE (reference sequence). Unmatched junction bases numbered 7, after V lost 4 bases and J lost 0 bases. There are 16 residues in the CDR3. The DNA of the CDR3 is TGTGCCAGCAGCGCAAACCGGGACAGGGGCTCCTACGAGCAGTACTTC. It yields the protein CASSANRDRGSYEQYF.

The rearrangement joins TRBV30 to TRBJ1-1; D is uncertain. Trimming took off 4 bases at V and 0 bases at J, with 9 bases between the two ends. CDR3 length: 13 amino acids. Germline V gives CDR1 GTSNPN, CDR2 SVGIG (reference sequence). The CDR3 region is CAWIHSMNTEAFF. The CDR3, as DNA: TGTGCCTGGATTCACAGTATGAACACTGAAGCTTTCTTT.

The chain links TRBV7-9 to TRBJ1-5, with a tentative D call TRBD1 (5 bases). Germline CDR1 reads SEHNR; CDR2 reads FQNEAQ (reference sequence). Trimming stripped 3 bases from V and 4 bases from J, with 13 bases between. The CDR3 has 15 amino acids. CDR3 loop: CASSFEGRANQPQHF. The CDR3 nucleotides read TGTGCCAGCAGCTTCGAAGGCAGGGCAAATCAGCCCCAGCATTTT. Complete variable domain (other parts from reference TRBV7-9 and TRBJ1-5): DTGVSQNPRHKITKRGQNVTFRCDPISEHNRLYWYRQTLGQGPEFLTYFQNEAQLEKSRLLSDRFSAERPKGSFSTLEIQRTEQGDSAMYLCASSFEGRANQPQHFGDGTRLSIL.

The rearrangement links TRBV23-1 to TRBJ2-2; TRBD2 aligns across 7 bases. TRBV23-1 is designated an ORF whose function remains uncertain. V lost 0 bases to trimming and J lost 7 bases; unmatched junction nucleotides: 5. The CDR3 contains 15 residues. This CDR3 reads CASSQSGLGYGELFF. In DNA, the CDR3 is TGCGCCAGCAGTCAATCCGGACTAGGGTACGGGGAGCTGTTTTTT.

The chain uses TRBV19 and TRBJ1-2; possibly TRBD1 for D (5 bases). Deletions cut 4 bases from V and 4 bases from J, with 22 bases between. Germline V gene lookup returns CDR1 LNHDA and CDR2 SQIVND (reference sequence). This CDR3 has 17 residues. The CDR3 loop is CASSTPAGLLLGYGYTF. CDR3 DNA sequence: TGTGCCAGTAGTACCCCCGCGGGGCTCCTCCTAGGCTATGGCTACACCTTC.

The V gene is TRBV5-1, the J gene TRBJ1-2; possibly TRBD1 for D (6 bases). Germline assignment: CDR1 SGHRS and CDR2 YFSETQ. The length of the CDR3 is 13 residues. V was shortened by 2 bases and J by 4 bases, with 9 bases between the two germline ends. In DNA, the CDR3 is TGCGCCAGCAGCTTAGGGACAACCTATGGCTACACCTTC. Protein: CASSLGTTYGYTF.

This sequence joins TRBV6-6 and TRBJ1-5; D possibly corresponds to TRBD1 (6 bases). From germline, CDR1 is MNHNY and CDR2 SVGAGI (reference sequence). The CDR3 covers 15 residues. V lost 6 bases to trimming and J lost 2 bases, with 14 bases between them. The CDR3: CASSRGGGRNQPQHF. CDR3 coding DNA: TGTGCCAGCAGCCGAGGGGGGGGGCGCAATCAGCCCCAGCATTTT.

The chain recombines TRBV5-4 with TRBJ1-4; 10 bases are shared with TRBD1. This CDR3 has 15 residues. The germline gives CDR1 SGHNT, CDR2 YYREEE (reference sequence). Germline trimming cut 1 base from V and 6 bases from J; bases unmatched to any gene: 3. CDR3 nucleotides: TGTGCCAGCAGCTTGACGGGGACAGGGGATGAAAAACTGTTTTTT. Protein product: CASSLTGTGDEKLFF.

V is TRBV27 and J is TRBJ2-7, with a tentative D call TRBD1 (6 bases). Trimming left V 3 bases short and J 2 bases short, with 8 bases between. Germline assignment: CDR1 MNHEY and CDR2 SMNVEV (reference sequence). This CDR3 has 13 residues. The CDR3 protein is CASSFTGTYEQYF. Written as DNA, the CDR3 is TGTGCCAGCAGTTTCACAGGGACCTACGAGCAGTACTTC.

This clone was observed a handful of times. The genes are TRBV19 and TRBJ1-5, with a tentative D call TRBD1 (5 bases). The V end lost 4 bases, the J end lost 0 bases, and 10 bases lay between the germline ends. Germline lookup yields CDR1 LNHDA and CDR2 SQIVND (reference sequence). The CDR3 contains 15 residues. CDR3 bases: TGTGCCAGTAGTAAAGGGGACTTTAGCAATCAGCCCCAGCATTTT. Protein product: CASSKGDFSNQPQHF.

This rearrangement joins TRBV27 to TRBJ1-1, with 8 bases lining up with TRBD1. V trimming: 5 bases; J trimming: 0 bases; junction bases outside the gene matches: 5. CDR3 length: 15 residues. Germline lookup yields CDR1 MNHEY and CDR2 SMNVEV (reference sequence). The chain's CDR3 is CASSRGTGLNTEAFF. The DNA of the CDR3 is TGTGCCAGCAGTCGAGGGACAGGTTTGAACACTGAAGCTTTCTTT.

This chain links TRBV10-1 with TRBJ2-7, with TRBD2 matching 7 bases. The CDR3 covers 14 residues. CDR1 and CDR2 (germline): WNHNN, SYGVQD (reference sequence). V shed 2 bases and J 0 bases; nucleotides not matched to a gene: 1. The CDR3 sequence is CASSEGGSSYEQYF. As DNA, the CDR3 is TGCGCCAGCAGTGAGGGCGGGAGCTCCTACGAGCAGTACTTC.

CDR3 DNA sequence: TGTGCCAGCAGCCCATGGACTGATAGCAATCAGCCCCAGCATTTT. This gives the protein CASSPWTDSNQPQHF. The chain combines TRBV7-2 with TRBJ1-5, with no clear D. CDR1 and CDR2 from the germline V gene are SGHTA and FQGNSA. V was cut by 5 bases and J by 0 bases, with 11 bases left in between. This CDR3 has 15 residues.

The chain uses TRBV27 and TRBJ1-2; TRBD1 agrees at 8 bases. The germline V gene has CDR1 MNHEY and CDR2 SMNVEV (reference sequence). The CDR3 covers 16 residues. Germline trimming cut 6 bases from V and 4 bases from J; bases unmatched to any gene: 13. CDR3 protein: CASSGGPGQEIYGYTF. The CDR3, as DNA: TGTGCCAGCAGCGGCGGTCCGGGACAGGAGATCTATGGCTACACCTTC.

The chain uses TRBV18 and TRBJ1-1; D is undetermined. V lost 2 bases to trimming and J lost 0 bases, with 7 bases between them. The CDR3 has 14 residues. Germline CDR1 KGHSH, CDR2 LQKENI. CDR3: CASSPTAVNTEAFF. CDR3 in DNA: TGTGCCAGCTCACCAACTGCTGTGAACACTGAAGCTTTCTTT. The full variable domain, with the rest looked up from reference TRBV18 and TRBJ1-1, is NAGVMQNPRHLVRRRGQEARLRCSPMKGHSHVYWYRQLPEEGLKFMVYLQKENIIDESGMPKERFSAEFPKEGPSILRIQQVVRGDSAAYFCASSPTAVNTEAFFGQGTRLTVV.

The rearrangement joins TRBV5-6 to TRBJ2-3; TRBD1 matches 10 bases. This CDR3 spans 19 amino acids. Trimming at V came to 4 bases and at J to 1 base, leaving 15 bases not matched to a gene. Looked up from germline, CDR1 is SGHDT and CDR2 is YYEEEE. The CDR3 protein is CASSHAGVIGTGGTDTQYF. For the CDR3, the DNA is TGTGCCAGCAGCCATGCGGGGGTTATCGGGACAGGGGGCACAGATACGCAGTATTTT.

This chain links TRBV6-1 with TRBJ2-1, with 7 bases matching TRBD2. Germline V CDR1 and CDR2: MNHNS, SASEGT. J gave up 3 bases and V 1 base, and 6 bases lay outside the gene matches. The CDR3 is 16 residues long. CDR3 in DNA: TGTGCCAGCAGTGAAGGGGTCCGGGACTACTACAATGAGCAGTTCTTC. It translates to CASSEGVRDYYNEQFF.

J is TRBJ1-1 and V is TRBV18; the D gene is possibly TRBD1 (6 bases). Deletions cut 4 bases from V and 2 bases from J, with 11 bases between. CDR3 size: 14 residues. CDR1 is KGHSH, CDR2 LQKENI, per germline. The CDR3 sequence is CASSQGQTNTEAFF. CDR3 DNA sequence: TGTGCCAGCTCACAAGGACAGACTAACACTGAAGCTTTCTTT. Together with reference TRBV18 and TRBJ1-1, the CDR3 gives the full variable domain: NAGVMQNPRHLVRRRGQEARLRCSPMKGHSHVYWYRQLPEEGLKFMVYLQKENIIDESGMPKERFSAEFPKEGPSILRIQQVVRGDSAAYFCASSQGQTNTEAFFGQGTRLTVV.

V gene TRBV7-2 combines with J gene TRBJ1-1; 7 bases fit TRBD1. V lost 5 bases and J lost 1; bases outside the gene matches: 7. Germline V CDR1 and CDR2: SGHTA, FQGNSA. The CDR3 loop spans 15 amino acids. The CDR3 region is CASSRKTGTNTEAFF. For the CDR3, the DNA is TGTGCCAGCAGCCGGAAGACAGGGACGAACACTGAAGCTTTCTTT.

CDR3 in DNA: TGTGCCAGCAGTTACCCTGGGGACAGCTCAGAGGATGGCTACACCTTC. As protein: CASSYPGDSSEDGYTF. V and J are TRBV6-6 and TRBJ1-2, with 7 bases matching TRBD1. The CDR3 is 16 amino acids. The V gene's germline CDR1 is MNHNY and CDR2 SVGAGI (reference sequence). With 2 bases clipped from V and 6 bases from J, the junction kept 12 bases outside the gene matches.

This chain links TRBV6-1 with TRBJ1-5, with TRBD1 as a possible D gene (5 bases). The CDR3 is made up of 16 amino acids. The germline V gene has CDR1 MNHNS and CDR2 SASEGT. V was clipped by 4 bases and J by 7 bases, with 20 bases between them. CDR3 sequence reads: CASSAETGPAGQPQHF. The DNA for the CDR3 is TGTGCCAGCAGTGCGGAAACAGGCCCGGCAGGGCAGCCCCAGCATTTT.

J is TRBJ1-5 and V is TRBV19, with TRBD1 matching over 8 bases. Losses at the gene ends were 4 bases for V and 9 bases for J; bases not matched to a gene: 8. Per germline, CDR1 LNHDA and CDR2 SQIVND (reference sequence). The CDR3 loop spans 14 amino acids. The CDR3 DNA sequence: TGTGCCAGTAGTAAATTGACAGGGGATGCGCCCCAGCATTTT. It specifies CASSKLTGDAPQHF.

This chain uses TRBV10-3 with TRBJ2-2; 7 nucleotides line up with TRBD1. CDR1 and CDR2 from the germline V gene are ENHRY and SYGVKD. The CDR3 sequence is 13 residues long. The V segment lost 2 bases and the J segment 6 bases; nucleotides outside the gene matches: 0. CDR3 protein: CAISETGAGELFF. In DNA form, the CDR3 reads TGTGCCATCAGTGAGACAGGGGCCGGGGAGCTGTTTTTT.

The J gene is TRBJ2-3, the V gene TRBV5-4; the match to TRBD2 covers 9 bases. The CDR3 covers 15 residues. The germline V gene encodes CDR1 SGHNT and CDR2 YYREEE (reference sequence). Trimming removed 0 bases from V and 5 bases from J; junction bases left unmatched: 4. CDR3 coding DNA: TGTGCCAGCAGCTTGGCGTCAGCGGGGGGAGATACGCAGTATTTT. Protein: CASSLASAGGDTQYF.

CDR3 sequence (DNA): TGTGCCAGCAGCTATCGGGACAGTCTAGAGCAGTACTTC. Translating gives CASSYRDSLEQYF. This chain connects TRBV7-9 to TRBJ2-7; 7 nucleotides match TRBD1. CDR3 size: 13 residues. Germline V gives CDR1 SEHNR, CDR2 FQNEAQ (reference sequence). Trimming cost V 4 bases and J 7 bases; bases outside gene matches: 7.

The chain couples TRBV15 to TRBJ2-7; 8 bases are shared with TRBD1. Losses at the gene ends were 3 bases for V and 0 bases for J; bases not matched to a gene: 4. The CDR3 is made up of 15 amino acids. The germline gives CDR1 LNHNV, CDR2 YYDKDF (reference sequence). The CDR3 protein is CATSRKGTGSYEQYF. The CDR3 DNA follows: TGTGCCACCAGCAGGAAAGGGACAGGCTCCTACGAGCAGTACTTC.

The CDR3 spells CAWSKDRDRTEAFF. CDR3 DNA: TGTGCCTGGAGTAAGGACAGGGACCGAACTGAAGCTTTCTTT. The gene calls are TRBV30 and TRBJ1-1; 8 positions match TRBD1. The germline V gene encodes CDR1 GTSNPN and CDR2 SVGIG (reference sequence). V was pared by 2 bases and J by 5 bases, with 7 bases of the junction left unmatched. This CDR3 spans 14 amino acids.

V usage is TRBV5-4 and J usage is TRBJ1-1; 7 bases agree with TRBD1. V lost 4 bases, J lost 6 bases, and 9 bases stayed unmatched. From germline, CDR1 is SGHNT and CDR2 YYREEE (reference sequence). The CDR3 consists of 14 residues. The CDR3 DNA follows: TGTGCCAGCAGCCAGCAGGGGGAAGGGGCTGAAGCTTTCTTT. This gives the protein CASSQQGEGAEAFF.

This chain joins TRBV5-1 and TRBJ1-1; no clear D gene. The CDR3 totals 13 residues. Germline V gives CDR1 SGHRS, CDR2 YFSETQ. With 1 base removed from V and 9 bases from J, the gap between germline ends came to 13 bases. This CDR3 is CASSLSGGRKAFF. The CDR3 DNA reads as TGCGCCAGCAGCTTGTCGGGAGGGAGAAAAGCTTTCTTT.